These 24 T cell receptor beta chains share one sample of origin, sequenced in a study of T cells in Graves' hyperthyroidism and ophthalmopathy. The TCR beta CDR3 regions underwent amplification using RNA transcripts as the source. The TCR CDR3 first-round RT-PCR relied on the HTBI primer set. TCRdb fed the multiplex PCR reads into MiXCR, producing one record per CDR3 protein. The sample lists more than 350,000 distinct CDR3 sequences, nearly 15% occurring once. Specimen: blood. The receptors come from a woman aged 60 to 75 with Graves' ophthalmopathy.

This chain uses TRBV19 with TRBJ2-3, with D possibly being TRBD2 (6 bases). From germline, CDR1 is LNHDA and CDR2 SQIVND (reference sequence). V lost 3 bases to trimming and J lost 2 bases, with 18 bases between them. The CDR3 consists of 17 residues. The CDR3 DNA reads TGTGCCAGTAGTATTCCCGGGGCGGGATTTCACACAGATACGCAGTATTTT. This sequence encodes CASSIPGAGFHTDTQYF.

This clonotype was picked up many times. The chain carries TRBV7-6 and TRBJ2-7; D ambiguous. Trimming cost V 0 bases and J 5 bases, with 17 bases left between them. The CDR3 has 16 residues. Germline V gives CDR1 SGHVS, CDR2 FNYEAQ. Here the CDR3 reads CASSLAGRVIPHEQYF. CDR3 nucleotides: TGTGCCAGCAGCTTAGCGGGAAGGGTAATCCCCCACGAGCAGTACTTC.

This clonotype was observed a handful of times. At one end the junction does not follow the germline gene, possibly because of a read error. The V gene is TRBV30, the J gene TRBJ1-5; D unclear. Germline V gives CDR1 GTSNPN, CDR2 SVGIG (reference sequence). CDR3 size: 11 residues. CDR3 DNA sequence: TGTGCCTGGGGTAGCAATCAGCCCCGGCATTTT. Residues: CAWGSNQPRHF.

This clonotype was observed many times. The genes are TRBV20-1 and TRBJ1-1; no clear D gene. CDR3 length: 14 amino acids. V lost 6 bases to trimming and J lost 1 base, with 15 bases between them. Germline V gene sequence: CDR1 DFQATT, CDR2 SNEGSKA (reference sequence). The CDR3 loop is CSANSEGGNTEAFF. The CDR3 region has the DNA TGCAGTGCGAATTCGGAGGGTGGGAACACTGAAGCTTTCTTT.

In this sample, this clonotype turned up many times. The chain links TRBV11-3 to TRBJ2-2, with 7 positions matching TRBD1. Germline CDR1 SGHNT, CDR2 YENEEA. Trimming took 1 base from V and 5 from J; bases not matched to a gene: 10. This CDR3 spans 17 amino acids. The DNA for the CDR3 is TGTGCCAGCAGCTTAGGGTCCGGGACAGCAAGAACCGGGGAGCTGTTTTTT. Its protein is CASSLGSGTARTGELFF.

V is TRBV28 and J is TRBJ1-1; D is unresolved. Trimming cost V 5 bases and J 5 bases, with 21 bases left between them. The CDR3 is 16 residues long. Germline CDR1 is MDHEN and CDR2 is SYDVKM. The CDR3 DNA follows: TGTGCCAGCAGTCACCCCCCCCGGGGAAGGTTGACTGAAGCTTTCTTT. Protein: CASSHPPRGRLTEAFF.

This clonotype came up a few times. This chain connects TRBV5-1 to TRBJ1-2; 8 bases map to TRBD1. The CDR3 is 13 amino acids. V gave up 4 bases and J gave up 5 bases; unmatched junction bases: 4. Germline V gene lookup returns CDR1 SGHRS and CDR2 YFSETQ. CDR3 bases: TGCGCCAGCAGCCGGGACAGGCGTTATGGCTACACCTTC. Residues: CASSRDRRYGYTF.

This chain's CDR3 is CASSQTTGTNEKLFF. As DNA, the CDR3 is TGTGCCAGCAGCCAGACGACAGGCACTAATGAAAAACTGTTTTTT. The chain employs TRBV14 and TRBJ1-4; tentative D call: TRBD1 (6 bases). The germline V gene encodes CDR1 SGHDN and CDR2 FVKESK. The length of the CDR3 is 15 residues. V was pared by 3 bases and J by 2 bases, with 10 bases between.

This clonotype has a count of ten or more. The chain employs TRBV12-3 or TRBV12-4 and TRBJ2-1, with 9 bases that match TRBD2. CDR3 length equals 14 residues. J was trimmed by 6 bases and V by 4 bases; bases with no gene match: 4. This CDR3 is CASSSHSGSNEQFF. CDR3 nucleotides: TGTGCCAGCAGTTCCCATAGCGGGAGCAATGAGCAGTTCTTC.

This clonotype appeared a few times. The chain is built from TRBV18 and TRBJ1-2; TRBD1 agrees at 10 bases. The CDR3 loop spans 15 amino acids. The germline CDR1 and CDR2 sequences are KGHSH and LQKENI. The trim removed 3 bases at V and 4 bases at J, leaving 5 bases unmatched. CDR3 residues: CASSPGTGASYGYTF. The CDR3 nucleotides read TGTGCCAGCTCACCCGGGACAGGGGCCAGCTATGGCTACACCTTC.

The chain links TRBV20-1 to TRBJ2-1, with TRBD2 identical over 10 bases. Germline CDR1 is DFQATT and CDR2 is SNEGSKA (reference sequence). The CDR3 contains 15 residues. V trimming: 4 bases; J trimming: 8 bases; junction bases outside the gene matches: 11. CDR3 coding DNA: TGCAGTGCTACAATACTTAGCGGGAGGATCGATGAGCAGTTCTTC. Residues: CSATILSGRIDEQFF.

This clonotype has a count of ten or more. The CDR3 loop is CASIPTSGIYNEQFF. CDR3 sequence (DNA): TGTGCCAGCATCCCGACTAGCGGGATTTACAATGAGCAGTTCTTC. This sequence joins TRBV12-3 or TRBV12-4 and TRBJ2-1; 11 bases agree with TRBD2. This CDR3 region has 15 residues. After removal of 7 bases from V and 4 bases from J, the junction contained 6 bases not matched to a gene.

In its sample, this clonotype was seen many times. The rearrangement uses TRBV27 and TRBJ1-6, with D possibly being TRBD1 (5 bases). V gave up 4 bases and J gave up 3 bases, with 7 bases separating them. Germline CDR1 is MNHEY and CDR2 is SMNVEV (reference sequence). The CDR3 is 14 residues long. DNA of the CDR3: TGTGCCAGCAGTTACAGGAGCTATAATTCACCCCTCCACTTT. Translated: CASSYRSYNSPLHF.

This clonotype has ten or more counts. The gene calls are TRBV7-3 and TRBJ2-3; D uncertain. The length of the CDR3 is 13 residues. CDR1 and CDR2 from the germline V gene are SGHTA and FQGTGA. V gave up 5 bases and J gave up 2 bases, with 8 bases separating them. The CDR3 sequence is CASSAGFTDTQYF. CDR3 nucleotide sequence: TGTGCCAGCAGCGCCGGGTTCACAGATACGCAGTATTTT.

This clonotype has a count of ten or more. This sequence joins TRBV12-3 or TRBV12-4 and TRBJ2-3; 8 bases agree with TRBD1. Trimming at V came to 6 bases and at J to 0 bases, leaving 5 bases not matched to a gene. CDR3 length equals 15 residues. This chain's CDR3 is CASRATGDSTDTQYF. As DNA, the CDR3 is TGTGCCAGCAGAGCGACAGGGGATAGCACAGATACGCAGTATTTT.

This clonotype was counted ten times or more. Here the CDR3 reads CASSLPSAATNEKLFF. The DNA of the CDR3 is TGTGCCAGCAGCTTGCCTTCGGCTGCAACTAATGAAAAACTGTTTTTT. V gene TRBV5-8 combines with J gene TRBJ1-4; D remains ambiguous. Germline CDR1 reads SGHTS; CDR2 reads YDEGEE. The CDR3 extends over 16 amino acids. V was trimmed by 1 base and J by 0 bases, leaving 10 bases between them. Drawing the rest from reference TRBV5-8 and TRBJ1-4, the complete variable domain is EAGVTQSPTHLIKTRGQQATLRCSPISGHTSVYWYQQALGLGLQFLLWYDEGEERNRGNFPPRFSGRQFPNYSSELNVNALELEDSALYLCASSLPSAATNEKLFFGSGTQLSVL.

In this sample, this clonotype turned up a few times. The V gene is TRBV2, the J gene TRBJ2-5, with D tentatively TRBD2 (6 bases). CDR1 is SNHLY and CDR2 is FYNNEI in the germline V gene. There are 15 residues in the CDR3. V gave up 9 bases and J gave up 3 bases, with 20 bases separating them. The CDR3 DNA reads TGTGCCAGAAGAACAGTGGTGGGACTTAAAGAGACCCAGTACTTC. It yields the protein CARRTVVGLKETQYF.

The chain uses TRBV6-2 or TRBV6-3 and TRBJ1-2; no definite D call. Germline CDR1 and CDR2: MNHEY and SVGEGT. Trimming stripped 4 bases from V and 2 bases from J, with 11 bases between. There are 14 residues in the CDR3. The CDR3 is CASSLWAGNYGYTF. CDR3 bases: TGTGCCAGCAGTTTATGGGCGGGGAACTATGGCTACACCTTC.

The sample holds many counts of this clonotype. CDR3 DNA: TGTGCCAGCAGTGACCCCAGGGGGTGGAACGAGCAGTACTTC. This sequence encodes CASSDPRGWNEQYF. The chain carries TRBV2 and TRBJ2-7, with TRBD1 matching over 7 bases. With V trimmed by 3 bases and J by 5 bases, 7 bases remained unmatched. This CDR3 is built from 14 residues. Germline V CDR1 and CDR2: SNHLY, FYNNEI.

This clonotype was detected ten times or more. The CDR3 sequence: CSVTSTDTQYF. The CDR3 DNA reads as TGCAGCGTTACCAGCACAGATACGCAGTATTTT. The chain combines TRBV20-1 with TRBJ2-3; D gene unclear. This CDR3 spans 11 amino acids. Germline V gene sequence: CDR1 DFQATT, CDR2 SNEGSKA (reference sequence).

This clonotype was observed many times. The rearrangement uses TRBV12-3 or TRBV12-4 and TRBJ2-7; D perhaps matches TRBD1 (7 bases). This CDR3 is 14 amino acids long. The V end was cut by 7 bases, the J end by 5 bases, with 18 bases between. CDR3 sequence: CASTLGGGGDEQYF. CDR3 sequence (DNA): TGTGCCAGCACCCTCGGAGGAGGGGGCGACGAGCAGTACTTC.

This clonotype was counted between two and nine times. The chain recombines TRBV29-1 with TRBJ2-5, with D perhaps matching TRBD1 (5 bases). Trimming pared 3 bases from V and 2 bases from J, leaving 7 bases between. CDR1 is SQVTM, CDR2 ANQGSEA, per germline. The CDR3 runs to 12 residues. The CDR3 DNA follows: TGCAGCGTTGAGGACATACAAGAGACCCAGTACTTC. This sequence encodes CSVEDIQETQYF.

This clonotype appeared many times. The chain combines TRBV30 with TRBJ1-5; 7 bases fit TRBD1. Germline CDR1 and CDR2: GTSNPN and SVGIG (reference sequence). The V gene end was trimmed by 2 bases and the J gene end by 5 bases; junction bases not matched to a gene: 3. CDR3 size: 13 residues. The CDR3 nucleotides are TGTGCCTGGAGTTTCACAGGGGATCAGCCCCAGCATTTT. This codes for CAWSFTGDQPQHF.

This clonotype has a handful of counts. At one end, the junction sequence differs from germline, possibly due to a read error. The genes are TRBV28 and TRBJ1-5; D gene ambiguous. This CDR3 spans 16 amino acids. CDR1 and CDR2 from the germline V gene are MDHEN and SYDVKM. In nucleotides, the CDR3 is TGTGCCAGCAGTTCCCCCCGGCGGGGTAGCAATCAGCCCCGGCATTTT. Protein product: CASSSPRRGSNQPRHF.